A single T cell receptor (beta chain) is shown here with its context. Its antigen is unknown. No clone much larger than this one lies a single base away; base qualities are absent. The sample originates from a study of T cell responses to AZD1222 COVID-19 vaccine (dated by TCRdb to the early 2020s). The study in broad terms: AZD1222 recipients whose second dose came at about 4 weeks and those whose second dose came at about 12 weeks were combined into one group, since spike-specific TCR depth and breadth did not differ between the two schedules. TCR sequencing covered over 230 trial participants: some 210 given two doses of AZD1222 and 26 given two doses of MenACWY control vaccine. Enrollment into the trials was organized by age into subgroups of 18-55, 56-69 and 70-plus years, and those subgroups contained approximately 160, 26 and 62 TCR-sequenced participants, respectively.

The CDR3 regions of human TCRbeta chains were subjected to immunosequencing. On the authors' methods: TCRs in the repertoires were matched against a reference library of SARS-CoV-2-specific TCRs that had been generated with the MIRA antigen-specificity platform. Breadth was defined as the fraction of unique TCRs that were SARS-CoV-2-associated. Depth was defined as the fraction of total T cells that were SARS-CoV-2-associated. Using the MIRA data, each spike-specific TCR was assigned both to the spike region to which the TCR was reactive and to a CD4 or CD8 class. Log10-transformed breadth and depth values were compared by one-way ANOVA with Sidak's multiple comparisons tests. Imported from immuneACCESS, the table was reduced by TCRdb to in-frame sequences with V and J called. These copies leave out some clones; in studies compared against another copy, an unresolved V gene accounts for under half, and the cause of the remainder is not known. V and J calls and clone size come straight from that table; D and trimming were deduced from the DNA. Present in this sample are 130,000 or so clones, around 94% of which were seen just once. The ten largest clones capture 5.5% to 8% of the sample.

What the research found in general, with its limitations: Spike-specific TCR breadth and depth rose significantly after two AZD1222 doses compared with day 0 and with MenACWY recipients. The 56-69-year group was small, and its depth increase did not reach significance, likely because of low power. CD4 TCRs associated with the vaccine covered the entire spike protein, and the dominant responses were in regions 160-218 and 743-854. Most participants were white British and females outnumbered males, and the authors suggested that clonal diversity may have been underestimated. Because no samples from the day 14 peak response were available, repertoires could be characterized only after the peak T cell response. Conclusions about previously exposed vaccinees are limited because only 6 or 7 AZD1222 recipients were SARS-CoV-2 seropositive at baseline. Nearly half of unique spike-specific TCRs reportedly recognized epitopes outside regions mutated in the B.1.351 and B.1.1.7 variants.

Per the publication, the time point label means: baseline before first vaccination. The vaccinee samples were drawn from two UK trials, COV001 and COV002, one of which was a single-blind randomized controlled phase 2/3 trial testing AZD1222 (ChAdOx1 nCoV-19) in healthy adults. For TCRbeta chain sequencing, PBMC samples from trial participants were taken at day 0 and at day 28 after the second dose. V and J lose 0 bases and 3 bases, and a span of 18 bases separates them. The CDR3, from cysteine to phenylalanine, totals 18 residues. Only CDR3 DNA remains: 54 bases, in frame from the first base. According to the germline V gene, CDR1 reads SGHNT and CDR2 reads YENEEA.

The sequences come from peripheral blood, collected on day 0 of AZD1222 vaccination. The receptor was derived from an adult in good health. The V gene is TRBV11-3 and the J gene is TRBJ1-3, with the D gene not clear enough to name. The DNA reads as follows: TGTGCCAGCAGCTTAGAAGGCTTTGAGGTTGAGAATGGAAACACCATATATTTT. It codes for CASSLEGFEVENGNTIYF. With all but the CDR3 taken from the reference TRBV11-3 and TRBJ1-3 genes, the full variable domain is: EAGVVQSPRYKIIEKKQPVAFWCNPISGHNTLYWYLQNLGQGPELLIRYENEEAVDDSQLPKDRFSAERLKGVDSTLKIQPAELGDSAVYLCASSLEGFEVENGNTIYFGEGSWLTVV.